The next 23 T cell receptor beta chains were all read from a single sample in a study of OX40 agonist ivuxolimab in advanced cancers. Assay: immunoSEQ multiplex PCR; the TCRdb copy retains only in-frame clones and omits some. The sample consists of some 32,000 clones, approximately 88% of them appearing once. The sample was CD4+ or CD8+ T cells sorted from blood, taken in a trial of the OX40 agonist ivuxolimab. The receptors come from an adult with an advanced solid tumor such as melanoma, head and neck, liver or kidney cancer.

CDR3 DNA: TGCGCCAGCAGCAATCTGGACAGGGGACTGGCAGATACGCAGTATTTT. Translating it yields CASSNLDRGLADTQYF. The rearrangement joins TRBV4-3 to TRBJ2-3, with TRBD1 matching 9 bases. The CDR3 sequence is 16 residues long. Looked up from germline, CDR1 is LGHNA and CDR2 is YSLEER. Trimming cost V 5 bases and J 4 bases; bases outside gene matches: 10.

The genes are TRBV13 and TRBJ1-2, with 8 bases matching TRBD1. Germline V gives CDR1 PRHDT, CDR2 FYEKMQ (reference sequence). The trim removed 5 bases at V and 4 bases at J, leaving 3 bases unmatched. CDR3 length equals 13 residues. CDR3 loop: CASSPGQGYGYTF. CDR3 coding DNA: TGTGCCAGCAGCCCTGGACAGGGCTATGGCTACACCTTC.

J is TRBJ2-3 and V is TRBV9; a weak D match, TRBD2 (5 bases). Germline CDR1 SGDLS, CDR2 YYNGEE. V shed 0 bases and J shed 2 bases, with 7 bases lying between them. The CDR3 extends over 14 amino acids. CDR3 bases: TGTGCCAGCAGCGTAGAACTAGACACAGATACGCAGTATTTT. Translating it yields CASSVELDTDTQYF.

The chain couples TRBV2 to TRBJ1-4; D may be TRBD1 (5 bases). The V gene's germline CDR1 is SNHLY and CDR2 FYNNEI. The V and J ends lost 6 bases and 8 bases respectively, with 16 bases between them. The CDR3 spans 14 residues. The DNA for the CDR3 is TGTGCCAGCAGGCACGCCGGGGGAGGAGAAAAACTGTTTTTT. Residues: CASRHAGGGEKLFF.

This sequence joins TRBV19 and TRBJ1-5; possible D gene TRBD1, 5 bases. Germline CDR1 reads LNHDA; CDR2 reads SQIVND (reference sequence). The length of the CDR3 is 14 residues. The V and J ends lost 3 bases and 1 base respectively, with 7 bases between them. CDR3 amino acids: CASSIWGSNQPQHF. The DNA of the CDR3 is TGTGCCAGTAGTATCTGGGGCAGCAATCAGCCCCAGCATTTT.

The chain employs TRBV6-1 and TRBJ1-1; 8 bases fit TRBD1. The CDR3 is made up of 13 amino acids. From germline, CDR1 is MNHNS and CDR2 SASEGT. V gave up 3 bases and J gave up 5 bases; unmatched junction bases: 2. The CDR3 nucleotides read TGTGCCAGCAGTGAGGGGGACAGGACTGAAGCTTTCTTT. It yields the protein CASSEGDRTEAFF.

V usage is TRBV5-4 and J usage is TRBJ1-1, with 8 bases that match TRBD1. CDR3 size: 15 residues. Germline V gene lookup returns CDR1 SGHNT and CDR2 YYREEE (reference sequence). The trim removed 4 bases at V and 5 bases at J, leaving 10 bases unmatched. The CDR3 protein is CASSIPTGGGTEAFF. The CDR3, as DNA: TGTGCCAGCAGCATCCCAACAGGGGGGGGTACTGAAGCTTTCTTT. Supplemented by reference TRBV5-4 and TRBJ1-1, the full variable domain reads ETGVTQSPTHLIKTRGQQVTLRCSSQSGHNTVSWYQQALGQGPQFIFQYYREEENGRGNFPPRFSGLQFPNYSSELNVNALELDDSALYLCASSIPTGGGTEAFFGQGTRLTVV.

The genes are TRBV5-1 and TRBJ2-7; 8 nucleotides match TRBD1. This CDR3 region has 14 residues. Germline lookup yields CDR1 SGHRS and CDR2 YFSETQ. Germline trimming cut 4 bases from V and 0 bases from J; bases unmatched to any gene: 3. This chain's CDR3 is CASSPTGVSYEQYF. In DNA form, the CDR3 reads TGCGCCAGCAGCCCGACAGGGGTCTCCTACGAGCAGTACTTC.

V gene TRBV19 combines with J gene TRBJ2-7, with D unclear. CDR3 length: 13 residues. In germline, CDR1 is LNHDA, CDR2 SQIVND (reference sequence). Trimming cost V 11 bases and J 0 bases, with 14 bases left between them. The CDR3 is CASQSTLSYEQYF. As DNA, the CDR3 is TGTGCCTCCCAGAGTACCCTCTCCTACGAGCAGTACTTC.

This rearrangement joins TRBV11-2 to TRBJ2-5, with 10 positions matching TRBD2. The CDR3 has 16 amino acids. V gave up 5 bases and J gave up 5 bases; unmatched junction bases: 11. Germline V gene sequence: CDR1 SGHAT, CDR2 FQNNGV. The CDR3 reads CASSLRASGSWETQYF. Here the CDR3 DNA reads TGTGCCAGCAGCCTAAGGGCTAGCGGGAGTTGGGAGACCCAGTACTTC.

This chain links TRBV27 with TRBJ2-2; D not certain. Germline CDR1 is MNHEY and CDR2 is SMNVEV (reference sequence). V lost 8 bases to trimming and J lost 6 bases, with 10 bases between them. The CDR3 is 12 amino acids. CDR3 DNA: TGTGCCAGCCGGGTGTGGGCCGGGGAGCTGTTTTTT. The encoded protein is CASRVWAGELFF.

This clone came up a few times. The genes are TRBV21-1 and TRBJ2-1; no DNA check was done on the table's D call, TRBD2. TRBV21-1 is classified as a pseudogene. The CDR3 is 13 amino acids. DNA of the CDR3: TGTGCCAGCCCCGGACTAGTAGACAATGAGCAGTTCTTC. Translating gives CASPGLVDNEQFF.

The rearrangement uses TRBV27 and TRBJ2-1, with a possible D match to TRBD1 (5 bases). V lost 4 bases and J lost 8, with 15 bases in between. In germline, CDR1 is MNHEY, CDR2 SMNVEV (reference sequence). This CDR3 comprises 14 residues. CDR3 DNA sequence: TGTGCCAGCAGTTCTCAGGGTCCCCAAGATGAGCAGTTCTTC. Amino acid sequence: CASSSQGPQDEQFF.

The chain combines TRBV9 with TRBJ2-1, with 11 bases identical to TRBD2. CDR3 length: 15 amino acids. J lost 7 bases, V lost 0 bases, and 3 bases had no gene match. Germline V gives CDR1 SGDLS, CDR2 YYNGEE. CDR3 sequence (DNA): TGTGCCAGCAGCGTAGGTACTAGCGGGAGTAATGAGCAGTTCTTC. Translation gives CASSVGTSGSNEQFF.

This rearrangement joins TRBV6-1 to TRBJ2-3; 12 nucleotides match TRBD2. V was clipped by 4 bases and J by 4 bases; unmatched bases: 0. This CDR3 region has 14 residues. Germline CDR1 and CDR2: MNHNS and SASEGT. As DNA, the CDR3 is TGTGCCAGCAGTGGACTAGCGGGAGCAGATACGCAGTATTTT. It codes for CASSGLAGADTQYF.

The chain joins TRBV7-9 to TRBJ2-3, with 10 bases fitting TRBD2. V was pared by 5 bases and J by 0 bases, with 8 bases of the junction left unmatched. Germline V lookup: CDR1 SEHNR, CDR2 FQNEAQ (reference sequence). The CDR3 contains 17 residues. CDR3 DNA sequence: TGTGCCAGCAGCGACAGGACTAGCGGAGTTAGCACAGATACGCAGTATTTT. The encoded protein is CASSDRTSGVSTDTQYF. Filled out from reference TRBV7-9 and TRBJ2-3, the complete variable domain reads DTGVSQNPRHKITKRGQNVTFRCDPISEHNRLYWYRQTLGQGPEFLTYFQNEAQLEKSRLLSDRFSAERPKGSFSTLEIQRTEQGDSAMYLCASSDRTSGVSTDTQYFGPGTRLTVL.

With respect to this clone: The sample carries other DNA sequences with the same CDR3. The chain is built from TRBV6-5 and TRBJ2-5, with TRBD2 matching 7 bases. The V gene's germline CDR1 is MNHEY and CDR2 SVGAGI. The V segment lost 0 bases and the J segment 3 bases; nucleotides outside the gene matches: 1. CDR3 length equals 14 residues. The DNA for the CDR3 is TGTGCCAGCAGTTACTCGGGGGGGGAAGAGACCCAGTACTTC. It is translated as CASSYSGGEETQYF.

The genes are TRBV21-1 and TRBJ1-2; TRBD1 reflects the table's D call only, with no check against the DNA. TRBV21-1 is deemed a pseudogene. The CDR3 is 14 residues long. CDR3 sequence reads: CASSKEGGTYGYTF. For the CDR3, the DNA is TGTGCCAGCAGCAAAGAAGGGGGTACCTATGGCTACACCTTC.

The CDR3 nucleotides read TGTGCCAGCAGGGGACTAGCGGGATTAGACACCGGGGAGCTGTTTTTT. Translating it yields CASRGLAGLDTGELFF. The chain has TRBV2 and TRBJ2-2; 13 bases are shared with TRBD2. V lost 6 bases to trimming and J lost 3 bases; unmatched junction nucleotides: 4. Germline V gene lookup returns CDR1 SNHLY and CDR2 FYNNEI. The CDR3 runs 16 residues.

The chain uses TRBV9 and TRBJ2-1, with TRBD2 matching over 8 bases. V lost 2 bases and J lost 1; bases outside the gene matches: 2. CDR1 is SGDLS, CDR2 YYNGEE, per germline. The CDR3 is 15 amino acids. The CDR3 loop is CASSVGGRSYNEQFF. As DNA, the CDR3 is TGTGCCAGCAGCGTTGGCGGGAGGTCCTACAATGAGCAGTTCTTC.

The chain combines TRBV7-6 with TRBJ2-1, with D possibly matching TRBD2 (6 bases). The germline V gene has CDR1 SGHVS and CDR2 FNYEAQ. This CDR3 is 12 amino acids long. Between the trimmed V and J ends, which lost 6 bases and 8 bases, there was a span of 11 bases. Here the CDR3 reads CASSWGGHEQFF. CDR3 sequence (DNA): TGTGCCAGCAGTTGGGGAGGCCATGAGCAGTTCTTC. The whole variable domain, remainder taken from reference TRBV7-6 and TRBJ2-1, is GAGVSQSPRYKVTKRGQDVALRCDPISGHVSLYWYRQALGQGPEFLTYFNYEAQQDKSGLPNDRFSAERPEGSISTLTIQRTEQRDSAMYRCASSWGGHEQFFGPGTRLTVL.

The chain carries TRBV11-2 and TRBJ1-1; the D is unclear. The CDR3 extends over 13 amino acids. The germline V gene has CDR1 SGHAT and CDR2 FQNNGV. The V gene lost 3 bases and the J gene lost 2 bases, with 7 bases spanning the gap. The CDR3 DNA is TGTGCCAGCAGCTTTTCAGGAAACACTGAAGCTTTCTTT. Amino acid sequence: CASSFSGNTEAFF. Complete variable domain (other parts from reference TRBV11-2 and TRBJ1-1): EAGVAQSPRYKIIEKRQSVAFWCNPISGHATLYWYQQILGQGPKLLIQFQNNGVVDDSQLPKDRFSAERLKGVDSTLKIQPAKLEDSAVYLCASSFSGNTEAFFGQGTRLTVV.

The rearrangement joins TRBV5-4 to TRBJ2-6; D gene unclear. With 0 bases removed from V and 0 bases from J, the gap between germline ends came to 10 bases. CDR1 and CDR2 (germline): SGHNT, YYREEE (reference sequence). The CDR3 is 17 residues long. The CDR3 region is CASSLGQYNSGANVLTF. The CDR3 DNA follows: TGTGCCAGCAGCTTGGGGCAGTACAACTCTGGGGCCAACGTCCTGACTTTC.